The rows below give T cell receptor beta chains drawn from one sample of a study of cytomegalovirus exposure and HLA in healthy donors. Produced via immunoSEQ multiplex PCR; TCRdb's table is partial and in-frame only. The sample carries about 170,000 clones, roughly three quarters recorded once. The material sequenced was PBMCs. These TCRs come from a woman aged 45-65 years in good health and CMV-seropositive. CDR3s include the opening cysteine and the closing phenylalanine or tryptophan. D genes are given only for firm matches. Clone size is given for some rows only: seen once, a few or many times, or a class if the clone is expanded.

cdr3_length clone_size d_call j_call v_call cdr3_nt cdr3_aa
13 . TRBD1 TRBJ1-2 TRBV27 TGTGCCAGCAGGGTCACAGGGGGCGATGGCTACACCTTC CASRVTGGDGYTF
11 . . TRBJ1-2 TRBV28 TGTGCCAGCCGCGGCATGGAGGGCTACACCTTC CASRGMEGYTF
15 . . TRBJ1-1 TRBV7-2 TGTGCCAGCAGCCCCCTCGTGGGGGGATACACTGAAGCTTTCTTT CASSPLVGGYTEAFF
15 . . TRBJ2-1 TRBV19 TGTGCCAGTACCCCCTTGAGTCCCCCCGGGGGTGAGCAGTTCTTC CASTPLSPPGGEQFF
16 . TRBD2 TRBJ2-3 TRBV5-1 TGCGCCAGCAGCTTAGGCGGGGGGGCGGGCACAGATACGCAGTATTTT CASSLGGGAGTDTQYF
13 . . TRBJ1-2 TRBV6-5 TGTGCCAGCAGCGTTCGGGAAGGCTATGGCTACACCTTC CASSVREGYGYTF
15 . TRBD1 TRBJ2-5 TRBV5-5 TGTGCCAGCAGCTCCGGGACAGGGTTCCAAGAGACCCAGTACTTC CASSSGTGFQETQYF
16 . TRBD1 TRBJ2-5 TRBV11-3 TGTGCCAGCAGCTCAGGGACAGGGTTGGGGCAAGAGACCCAGTACTTC CASSSGTGLGQETQYF
14 . TRBD1 TRBJ1-4 TRBV7-2 TGTGCCAGCACACGATCCGGACAGGGGGAAAAACTGTTTTTT CASTRSGQGEKLFF
16 . . TRBJ1-4 TRBV28 TGTGCCAGCAGTTTCTTCGACAGAACAACTAATGAAAAACTGTTTTTT CASSFFDRTTNEKLFF
15 . . TRBJ1-1 TRBV19 TGTGCCAGTAGTACCCGGGGAGCCTCGGGCACTGAAGCTTTCTTT CASSTRGASGTEAFF
17 . TRBD1 TRBJ2-7 TRBV30 TGTGCCTGGAGTCCCCGTGAGGGGGCCGGGTACCGCTACGAGCAGTACTTC CAWSPREGAGYRYEQYF
14 . TRBD1 TRBJ1-2 TRBV29-1 TGCAGCGTTGAAGGGCGACAGGGACGCTATGGCTACACCTTC CSVEGRQGRYGYTF
15 . TRBD2 TRBJ2-5 TRBV5-1 TGCGCCAGCAGCCGCATCCCTGGGAGGGAAGAGACCCAGTACTTC CASSRIPGREETQYF
15 . . TRBJ2-1 TRBV15 TGTGCCACCAGCAGGCGGGCAGGTACGGACAATGAGCAGTTCTTC CATSRRAGTDNEQFF
15 . TRBD1 TRBJ2-5 TRBV7-7 TGTGCTAGCAGCTACACAGGGGGCCCCGGAGAGACCCAGTACTTC CASSYTGGPGETQYF
15 . . TRBJ1-5 TRBV30 TGTGCCTGGAGTGCCTACCCAGGGGAAGGGCAGCCCCAGCATTTT CAWSAYPGEGQPQHF
16 . TRBD1 TRBJ1-2 TRBV5-4 TGTGCCAGCAGTTTCCCGGGACAGGCGAAAAACTATGGCTACACCTTC CASSFPGQAKNYGYTF
16 . TRBD2 TRBJ2-1 TRBV6-4 TGTGCCAGCAGTGACGGGACTAGCGGGAGCCACAATGAGCAGTTCTTC CASSDGTSGSHNEQFF
18 . TRBD1 TRBJ2-3 TRBV9 TGTGCCAGCAGCGTAGGTCTAACCCCCGGGACAGGGGGAGATACGCAGTATTTT CASSVGLTPGTGGDTQYF
14 . . TRBJ1-1 TRBV10-3 TGTGCCATCAGTGAGGACAGATTGAACACTGAAGCTTTCTTT CAISEDRLNTEAFF
13 . TRBD1 TRBJ1-2 TRBV6-1 TGTGCCAGCAGTCGGGACAGGGTAAATGGCTACACCTTC CASSRDRVNGYTF
13 once . TRBJ1-2 TRBV28 TGTGCCAGCAGTCCTTCGGGGGACTATGGCTACACCTTC CASSPSGDYGYTF
13 few TRBD1 TRBJ2-7 TRBV19 TGTGCCAGTTGGGGGACAGGGGACTACGAGCAGTACTTC CASWGTGDYEQYF
13 few . TRBJ1-2 TRBV29-1 TGCAGCGTTGAATCGGGCGGGGGCTATGGCTACACCTTC CSVESGGGYGYTF
15 . . TRBJ2-6 TRBV5-6 TGTGCCAGCAGCTGGAGGGGCTCTGGGGCCAACGTCCTGACTTTC CASSWRGSGANVLTF
14 . TRBD1 TRBJ1-3 TRBV28 TGTGCCAGCAGTTCACAGGGGCTCGGAAACACCATATATTTT CASSSQGLGNTIYF
14 . . TRBJ1-2 TRBV9 TGTGCCAGCAGCGTAAGCGGGAGTCTTGGAGGCTACACCTTC CASSVSGSLGGYTF
17 . TRBD1 TRBJ2-5 TRBV13 TGTGCCAGCAGTTCGAGGGGGGGACAGGGGGCTCAAGAGACCCAGTACTTC CASSSRGGQGAQETQYF
13 . . TRBJ1-1 TRBV10-3 TGTGCCATCGGACCAACCCGGGGCACTGAAGCTTTCTTT CAIGPTRGTEAFF
15 . TRBD1 TRBJ1-2 TRBV15 TGTGCCACCAGCAGAGATCTTAACAGGGGGTGGGGCTACACCTTC CATSRDLNRGWGYTF
15 . TRBD2 TRBJ2-3 TRBV2 TGTGCCAGCACCCAAAGCGGGGGCCGCACAGATACGCAGTATTTT CASTQSGGRTDTQYF
18 . TRBD2 TRBJ2-3 TRBV28 TGTGCCAGCAGTCCCCTGGGCGGGGGGCCCTCTAGCACAGATACGCAGTATTTT CASSPLGGGPSSTDTQYF
16 . TRBD2 TRBJ2-3 TRBV7-6 TGTGCCAGCAGCTTAGAACTAGCGGCTAGCACAGATACGCAGTATTTT CASSLELAASTDTQYF
12 . . TRBJ2-2 TRBV5-4 TGTGCCAGCAGCTCTGACACCGGGGAGCTGTTTTTT CASSSDTGELFF
14 . . TRBJ1-5 TRBV30 TGTGCCTGGAGTGAGTACAGGGACAATCAGCCCCAGCATTTT CAWSEYRDNQPQHF
15 . TRBD2 TRBJ2-7 TRBV19 TGTGCCAGTAGTATGGGGGGGACTACGGGCTACGAGCAGTACTTC CASSMGGTTGYEQYF
18 . TRBD2 TRBJ2-7 TRBV7-2 TGTGCCAGCAGCTTGGAGGGACTAGCGGGAGGTTTGGCCTACGAGCAGTACTTC CASSLEGLAGGLAYEQYF
16 . . TRBJ2-3 TRBV7-8 TGTGCCAGCAGCCCGGGGACTGCACTCCCCACAGATACGCAGTATTTT CASSPGTALPTDTQYF
21 . TRBD2 TRBJ2-1 TRBV27 TGTGCCAGCAGTCCCCCGGGGACTAGCGGGAGGGGTCGGAACTCCTACAATGAGCAGTTCTTC CASSPPGTSGRGRNSYNEQFF
12 . . TRBJ2-3 TRBV10-3 TGTGCCATCAGTGAGCCGGGGGATACGCAGTATTTT CAISEPGDTQYF
15 . TRBD1 TRBJ2-6 TRBV6-4 TGTGCCAGCAGTAAGACAGGGACTGGGGCCAACGTCCTGACTTTC CASSKTGTGANVLTF